What follows are 23 T cell receptor beta chains derived from one specimen sequenced in a study of blood T cell repertoires in COVID-19. Using immunoSEQ multiplex PCR, the repertoire was profiled, and TCRdb retains in-frame clones only, with some absent. The sample holds hundreds of thousands of clones; about 83% are singletons and the top ten take approximately 9%. The sample taken for sequencing was peripheral blood. The receptors were gathered from a woman between 50 and 59 years old who had recovered from COVID-19.

This rearrangement joins TRBV11-2 to TRBJ2-7, with a possible D match to TRBD1 (6 bases). V was clipped by 3 bases and J by 3 bases, with 12 bases between them. The CDR3 length is 14 residues. From germline, CDR1 is SGHAT and CDR2 FQNNGV. As DNA, the CDR3 is TGTGCCAGCAGCTTGGACAGTTCGTACTACGAGCAGTACTTC. Residues: CASSLDSSYYEQYF.

V is TRBV24-1 and J is TRBJ2-7, with 9 positions matching TRBD1. J gave up 5 bases and V 5 bases, and 9 bases lay outside the gene matches. This CDR3 is built from 15 residues. Germline V gives CDR1 KGHDR, CDR2 SFDVKD. The chain's CDR3 is CATSVWDRVFHEQYF. The CDR3 nucleotides are TGTGCCACCAGTGTTTGGGACAGGGTTTTCCACGAGCAGTACTTC.

The chain employs TRBV27 and TRBJ1-2; 7 nucleotides agree with TRBD1. This CDR3 contains 15 residues. Germline V lookup: CDR1 MNHEY, CDR2 SMNVEV (reference sequence). Unmatched junction bases numbered 12, after V lost 5 bases and J lost 6 bases. Written as DNA, the CDR3 is TGTGCCAGCAGTCTAACTACAGGGGTGTTGAATGGCTACACCTTC. Translated, it gives CASSLTTGVLNGYTF.

This sequence joins TRBV9 and TRBJ2-7, with D perhaps TRBD2 (5 bases). V lost 2 bases and J lost 7, with 19 bases in between. The CDR3 extends over 15 amino acids. The germline V gene encodes CDR1 SGDLS and CDR2 YYNGEE. In DNA form, the CDR3 reads TGTGCCAGCAGCGTGACTGAGGGATTGACGAGAGAGCAGTACTTC. The encoded protein is CASSVTEGLTREQYF.

The rearrangement uses TRBV29-1 and TRBJ1-5; D perhaps matches TRBD1 (6 bases). Germline loops: CDR1 SQVTM, CDR2 ANQGSEA. The CDR3 is 13 residues long. V was cut by 6 bases and J by 4 bases, with 13 bases left in between. The CDR3 protein is CSVSRGVNQPQHF. The CDR3 bases are TGCAGCGTGTCCAGGGGCGTAAATCAGCCCCAGCATTTT.

J is TRBJ2-5 and V is TRBV29-1; weak D call: TRBD1 (8 bases). Looked up from germline, CDR1 is SQVTM and CDR2 is ANQGSEA. This CDR3 has 15 residues. The ends were cut back, 4 bases at V and 3 bases at J, with 18 bases in the middle. The CDR3 here is CSVGGYRGREETQYF. CDR3 nucleotide sequence: TGCAGCGTTGGGGGCTACAGGGGGAGGGAAGAGACCCAGTACTTC. Looking up the rest from reference TRBV29-1 and TRBJ2-5 gives the full variable domain: SAVISQKPSRDICQRGTSLTIQCQVDSQVTMMFWYRQQPGQSLTLIATANQGSEATYESGFVIDKFPISRPNLTFSTLTVSNMSPEDSSIYLCSVGGYRGREETQYFGPGTRLLVL.

The chain uses TRBV7-2 and TRBJ1-1, with 8 bases lining up with TRBD1. The CDR3 covers 14 residues. CDR1 SGHTA and CDR2 FQGNSA come from the germline V gene. Germline trimming cut 3 bases from V and 5 bases from J; bases unmatched to any gene: 5. The CDR3 DNA reads as TGTGCCAGCAGCTTCGGACAGGGTGTAACTGAAGCTTTCTTT. It translates to CASSFGQGVTEAFF.

The V gene is TRBV28, the J gene TRBJ2-7, with TRBD1 matching over 8 bases. From germline, CDR1 is MDHEN and CDR2 SYDVKM. The CDR3 is 14 residues long. V shed 10 bases and J 3 bases; nucleotides not matched to a gene: 11. DNA for the CDR3: TGTGCCACACGAAGGGACAGGCCTAACTACGAGCAGTACTTC. Amino acid sequence: CATRRDRPNYEQYF.

The chain combines TRBV6-2 or TRBV6-3 with TRBJ2-1, with 12 bases aligning to TRBD2. With V trimmed by 2 bases and J by 0 bases, 11 bases remained unmatched. Germline CDR1 reads MNHEY; CDR2 reads SVGEGT. The CDR3 extends over 20 amino acids. The chain's CDR3 is CASSYPVGLAGPSSYNEQFF. CDR3 DNA sequence: TGTGCCAGCAGTTACCCCGTCGGACTAGCGGGACCGAGCTCCTACAATGAGCAGTTCTTC.

This clone was counted once. The chain combines TRBV10-3 with TRBJ1-1; 7 positions match TRBD1. Trimming removed 6 bases from V and 3 bases from J; junction bases left unmatched: 7. Germline-derived CDR1 and CDR2 are ENHRY and SYGVKD. The length of the CDR3 is 14 residues. The CDR3 DNA follows: TGTGCCATCAGGGCAACAGGGGAGCACACTGAAGCTTTCTTT. Translating it yields CAIRATGEHTEAFF.

This clone was seen a single time. The identical CDR3 is also encoded by other nucleotide sequences in the sample. This chain links TRBV9 with TRBJ1-2; 7 positions match TRBD1. The J segment lost 5 bases and the V segment lost 0 bases, leaving 4 bases of the junction unmatched. The CDR3 has 14 amino acids. Germline V gene data show CDR1 as SGDLS and CDR2 as YYNGEE. The CDR3, as DNA: TGTGCCAGCAGCGTAGGACAGGGAAGTTATGGCTACACCTTC. Its protein is CASSVGQGSYGYTF.

CDR3 nucleotide sequence: TGCGCCAGCCCAGGGGCTAATTCACCCCTCCACTTT. Its translation is CASPGANSPLHF. This chain uses TRBV10-1 with TRBJ1-6; TRBD1 is a possible D gene (6 bases). Looked up from germline, CDR1 is WNHNN and CDR2 is SYGVQD (reference sequence). The germline V and J ends were trimmed by 8 bases and 6 bases, with 8 bases remaining between them. The CDR3 is 12 amino acids.

This chain joins TRBV7-6 and TRBJ1-5; TRBD1 matches at 7 bases. The germline V gene encodes CDR1 SGHVS and CDR2 FNYEAQ. The CDR3 is made up of 16 amino acids. Trimming cost V 5 bases and J 0 bases; bases outside gene matches: 7. CDR3 in amino acids: CASSPETGISNQPQHF. The CDR3 coding sequence is TGTGCCAGCAGCCCCGAGACAGGGATTAGCAATCAGCCCCAGCATTTT.

This sequence joins TRBV7-2 and TRBJ2-2; possibly TRBD2 for D (5 bases). Germline values: CDR1 SGHTA, CDR2 FQGNSA. The CDR3 length is 17 residues. V was pared by 5 bases and J by 1 base, with 17 bases between. CDR3 region: CASSPEVIALNTGELFF. The CDR3 region has the DNA TGTGCCAGCAGCCCAGAGGTGATAGCGCTGAACACCGGGGAGCTGTTTTTT.

V is TRBV5-1 and J is TRBJ1-1; D may be TRBD1 (6 bases). Trimming stripped 4 bases from V and 1 base from J, with 14 bases between. Germline CDR1 reads SGHRS; CDR2 reads YFSETQ. The CDR3 totals 15 residues. CDR3 amino acids: CASSPGHSANTEAFF. The CDR3 DNA reads TGCGCCAGCAGCCCGGGACACTCTGCGAACACTGAAGCTTTCTTT.

The rearrangement uses TRBV6-6 and TRBJ2-7, with D uncertain. Deletions cut 2 bases from V and 0 bases from J, with 8 bases between. The CDR3 covers 14 residues. Germline V CDR1 and CDR2: MNHNY, SVGAGI (reference sequence). This CDR3 is CASSYEYSSYEQYF. The CDR3 bases are TGTGCCAGCAGTTACGAATACAGCTCCTACGAGCAGTACTTC.

The chain couples TRBV5-1 to TRBJ1-4; maybe TRBD1 (6 bases). V lost 1 base to trimming and J lost 8 bases, with 12 bases between them. The germline CDR1 and CDR2 sequences are SGHRS and YFSETQ. The CDR3 is 14 residues long. CDR3 coding DNA: TGCGCCAGCAGCTTGTCAGGGGATGCGGAAAAACTGTTTTTT. As protein: CASSLSGDAEKLFF.

This rearrangement joins TRBV20-1 to TRBJ2-7; 14 positions agree with TRBD2. J gave up 3 bases and V 3 bases, and 10 bases lay outside the gene matches. Looked up from germline, CDR1 is DFQATT and CDR2 is SNEGSKA (reference sequence). The CDR3 loop spans 17 amino acids. This CDR3 is CSASPWTSGGRRYEQYF. In DNA, the CDR3 is TGCAGTGCTAGTCCTTGGACTAGCGGGGGGCGTCGCTACGAGCAGTACTTC.

The chain has TRBV19 and TRBJ2-5; 10 bases fit TRBD1. The CDR3 totals 13 residues. V shed 5 bases and J 9 bases; nucleotides not matched to a gene: 6. Per the germline V gene, CDR1 is LNHDA and CDR2 is SQIVND (reference sequence). CDR3 DNA: TGTGCCAGTAGTTTCCCCGGGACAGGGGCCCAGTACTTC. Translating it yields CASSFPGTGAQYF.

The chain joins TRBV2 to TRBJ2-5, with D perhaps matching TRBD2 (6 bases). This CDR3 has 12 amino acids. CDR1 and CDR2 from the germline V gene are SNHLY and FYNNEI. Trimming took 5 bases from V and 5 from J, leaving 9 bases between them. CDR3 nucleotides: TGTGCCAGCAGTAGGGAGGAGGAGACCCAGTACTTC. Its protein is CASSREEETQYF.

The chain carries TRBV2 and TRBJ2-7; TRBD2 might be the D (6 bases). This CDR3 has 14 amino acids. Germline V gene data show CDR1 as SNHLY and CDR2 as FYNNEI. V lost 4 bases to trimming and J lost 2 bases, with 12 bases between them. The CDR3 loop reads CASSAYGGTYEQYF. CDR3 nucleotide sequence: TGTGCCAGCAGTGCATATGGGGGGACCTACGAGCAGTACTTC.

This clone was observed at least ten times. CDR3 region: CASSWLTGENTEAFF. CDR3 DNA sequence: TGTGCCAGCAGTTGGTTGACAGGGGAGAACACTGAAGCTTTCTTT. The chain has TRBV28 and TRBJ1-1; 8 nucleotides line up with TRBD1. CDR1 MDHEN and CDR2 SYDVKM come from the germline V gene. The CDR3 has 15 residues. V dropped 4 bases and J dropped 1; count of bases not matched to a gene: 5. Full variable domain (rest looked up from reference TRBV28 and TRBJ1-1): DVKVTQSSRYLVKRTGEKVFLECVQDMDHENMFWYRQDPGLGLRLIYFSYDVKMKEKGDIPEGYSVSREKKERFSLILESASTNQTSMYLCASSWLTGENTEAFFGQGTRLTVV.

The chain carries TRBV7-8 and TRBJ1-5, with 7 positions matching TRBD1. The V gene end was trimmed by 5 bases and the J gene end by 6 bases; junction bases not matched to a gene: 10. The CDR3 sequence is 15 residues long. Germline-derived CDR1 and CDR2 are SGHVS and FQNEAQ. The CDR3 DNA sequence: TGTGCCAGCAGCCTGACAGGGATGGATCTTCAGCCCCAGCATTTT. Translation gives CASSLTGMDLQPQHF.